Listed below are T cell receptor beta chains from one sample, sequenced in a study. TCRdb re-derived calls from the multiplex PCR reads in MiXCR, one entry per CDR3 protein. Of about 2,200 distinct CDR3 sequences listed, roughly 0.98% were seen once; the top ten hold roughly a sixth. The sequencing sample was made of tumor-infiltrating Tregs sorted from the breast tumor. The receptors come from a female donor with breast cancer. CDR3s include the opening cysteine and the closing phenylalanine or tryptophan. A D gene is named only where the DNA matches it firmly. Clone size is shown for a subset of rows, as once, few, many or a class of expanded clone.

v_call: TRBV12-3/TRBV12-4; clone_size: medium-sized; d_call: NA; j_call: TRBJ1-2; cdr3_nt: TGTGCCAGCAACCGAATCGGACAGAACTATGGCTACACCTTC; cdr3_aa: CASNRIGQNYGYTF
v_call: TRBV12-3/TRBV12-4; clone_size: NA; d_call: NA; j_call: TRBJ1-2; cdr3_nt: TGTGCCAGCAGTTTTAAAGGGGTTGGCTACACCTTC; cdr3_aa: CASSFKGVGYTF
v_call: TRBV12-3/TRBV12-4; clone_size: medium-sized; d_call: NA; j_call: TRBJ1-2; cdr3_nt: TGTGCCAGCAGTTTGGACGGACGGACCTATTATGGCTACACCTTC; cdr3_aa: CASSLDGRTYYGYTF
v_call: TRBV12-3/TRBV12-4; clone_size: medium-sized; d_call: NA; j_call: TRBJ1-2; cdr3_nt: TGTGCCAGCAGTCCTCAGGGATGGCGCGGCTACACCTTC; cdr3_aa: CASSPQGWRGYTF
v_call: TRBV12-3/TRBV12-4; clone_size: medium-sized; d_call: NA; j_call: TRBJ1-2; cdr3_nt: TGTGCCAGCAGTTCGGGTAACTATGGCTACACCTTC; cdr3_aa: CASSSGNYGYTF
v_call: TRBV12-3/TRBV12-4; clone_size: NA; d_call: TRBD1; j_call: TRBJ1-2; cdr3_nt: TGTGCCAGCAGTTTCGGACAGGCCAGGGCTGGCTACACCTTC; cdr3_aa: CASSFGQARAGYTF
v_call: TRBV12-3/TRBV12-4; clone_size: medium-sized; d_call: TRBD1; j_call: TRBJ1-2; cdr3_nt: TGTGCCAGCAGTGGACCGGGACAGGGCTATGGCTACACCTTC; cdr3_aa: CASSGPGQGYGYTF
v_call: TRBV12-3/TRBV12-4; clone_size: large; d_call: NA; j_call: TRBJ1-2; cdr3_nt: TGTGCCAGCAGTGGACCGTACTATGGCTACACCTTC; cdr3_aa: CASSGPYYGYTF
v_call: TRBV12-3/TRBV12-4; clone_size: many; d_call: NA; j_call: TRBJ1-2; cdr3_nt: TGTGCCAGCAGTTTAGGGGCTTATGGCTACACCTTC; cdr3_aa: CASSLGAYGYTF
v_call: TRBV12-3/TRBV12-4; clone_size: medium-sized; d_call: TRBD1; j_call: TRBJ1-2; cdr3_nt: TGTGCCAGCAGCCCGGACAGGTTCAACTATGGCTACACCTTC; cdr3_aa: CASSPDRFNYGYTF
v_call: TRBV12-3/TRBV12-4; clone_size: few; d_call: NA; j_call: TRBJ1-2; cdr3_nt: TGTGCCAGCAGTTCCCGCTCAGACAGCTACTATGGCTACACCTTC; cdr3_aa: CASSSRSDSYYGYTF
v_call: TRBV12-3/TRBV12-4; clone_size: medium-sized; d_call: NA; j_call: TRBJ1-2; cdr3_nt: TGTGCCAGCAGTTTAACAGGCCCTATGGGCTACACCTTC; cdr3_aa: CASSLTGPMGYTF
v_call: TRBV12-3/TRBV12-4; clone_size: many; d_call: NA; j_call: TRBJ1-2; cdr3_nt: TGTGCCAGCAGGACTTCTAACAGGGATGGCTACACCTTC; cdr3_aa: CASRTSNRDGYTF
v_call: TRBV12-3/TRBV12-4; clone_size: medium-sized; d_call: TRBD1; j_call: TRBJ1-2; cdr3_nt: TGTGCCAGCAGTACCCACGGACAGGACTATGGCTACACCTTC; cdr3_aa: CASSTHGQDYGYTF
v_call: TRBV12-3/TRBV12-4; clone_size: medium-sized; d_call: TRBD1; j_call: TRBJ1-2; cdr3_nt: TGTGCCAGCAGTAGCACCGGGACAGGTTTCTTC; cdr3_aa: CASSSTGTGFF
v_call: TRBV12-3/TRBV12-4; clone_size: large; d_call: NA; j_call: TRBJ1-2; cdr3_nt: TGTGCCAGCAGTTTAGCGGACGGCCCTAACTATGGCTACACCTTC; cdr3_aa: CASSLADGPNYGYTF
v_call: TRBV12-3/TRBV12-4; clone_size: medium-sized; d_call: NA; j_call: TRBJ1-2; cdr3_nt: TGTGCCAGCGGCCGGGACTATGGCTACACCTTC; cdr3_aa: CASGRDYGYTF
v_call: TRBV12-3/TRBV12-4; clone_size: large; d_call: TRBD1; j_call: TRBJ1-2; cdr3_nt: TGTGCCAGCAGTAAGGGACGTACAGGGGCTGGCTACACCTTC; cdr3_aa: CASSKGRTGAGYTF
v_call: TRBV12-3/TRBV12-4; clone_size: medium-sized; d_call: TRBD1; j_call: TRBJ1-2; cdr3_nt: TGTGCCAGCAGACCATCCGGGACAGGGAACTATGGCTACACCTTC; cdr3_aa: CASRPSGTGNYGYTF
v_call: TRBV12-3/TRBV12-4; clone_size: large; d_call: NA; j_call: TRBJ1-2; cdr3_nt: TGTGCCAGCAGTTTGGCGGGGAGGGACGGCTACACCTTC; cdr3_aa: CASSLAGRDGYTF